The present entry profiles one TCR beta chain with its context. Its target is not known. It may be a read error: a sequence one base away is much more abundant. The CDR3 is made up of 13 amino acids. The V end lost 0 bases, the J end lost 8 bases, and 10 bases lay between the germline ends. Germline lookup yields CDR1 LNHDA and CDR2 SQIVND (reference sequence). The data were taken from a study of CD8+CD57+ T cells in acquired aplastic anemia. Background on the study: Sorting CD4+ and CD8+ cells gave DNA averaging approximately 2.9 ug. Study-wide points: Comparison of patients with controls identified almost 30 shared CD8+ CDR3 sequences. Levels of CD8+ Simpson's diversity were not significantly distinct in patients versus controls.

Researchers used genomic DNA as the template to profile TCR beta VDJ and CDR3. TCRdb fed the reads into MiXCR, producing one record per CDR3 protein. The profile shows 400,000 to 600,000 distinct CDR3 sequences, about a third of them singletons. Flow cytometry had shown expanded CD8+CD57+ cells in the patients chosen for sequencing. Severe acquired aplastic anemia was the diagnosis recorded for all patients. Sequencing was performed on sorted CD4+, CD8+, or CD8+CD57+ T cells (not recorded which) from PBMCs. The source of this sequence is a human donor with aplastic anemia. The rearrangement joins TRBV19 to TRBJ1-1; D remains unclear. Here the CDR3 DNA reads TGTGCCAGTAGTATAGATCGTTCAGGAGAAGCTTTCTTT. As protein: CASSIDRSGEAFF.